The 19 T cell receptor beta chains below were found in one sample sequenced in a study of T cells in Graves' hyperthyroidism and ophthalmopathy. RNA transcripts gave rise to amplified TCR beta CDR3 regions. HTBI primers were used for first-round RT-PCR of the TCR CDR3. TCRdb passed the multiplex PCR reads through MiXCR, listing each CDR3 protein once. Here the sample spans around 380,000 distinct CDR3 sequences, approximately 15% being singletons. Sequenced input: blood. Receptors originate from a man in his thirties or forties with Graves' hyperthyroidism that later progressed to Graves' ophthalmopathy.

The chain employs TRBV7-9 and TRBJ2-1; unclear D gene. V lost 2 bases, J lost 0 bases, and 8 bases lay in between. The CDR3 loop spans 15 amino acids. The germline V gene encodes CDR1 SEHNR and CDR2 FQNEAQ (reference sequence). The CDR3 loop reads CASSLRWGSYNEQFF. The CDR3 region has the DNA TGTGCCAGCAGCTTAAGGTGGGGCTCCTACAATGAGCAGTTCTTC.

There are many counts of this clonotype. The rearrangement uses TRBV30 and TRBJ2-2; D unclear. CDR3 length: 12 amino acids. Germline CDR1 is GTSNPN and CDR2 is SVGIG (reference sequence). The V gene lost 2 bases and the J gene lost 3 bases, with 4 bases spanning the gap. For the CDR3, the DNA is TGTGCCTGGAGTTTCGACACCGGGGAGCTGTTTTTT. Translating gives CAWSFDTGELFF.

The table lists this clonotype with many counts. V is TRBV12-3 or TRBV12-4 and J is TRBJ2-1, with 7 nucleotides matching TRBD1. The CDR3 has 13 amino acids. The junction had 2 bases not matched to a gene; V was cut back by 4 bases and J by 5 bases. Written as DNA, the CDR3 is TGTGCCAGCAGTTCCGGGACAGACAATGAGCAGTTCTTC. This gives the protein CASSSGTDNEQFF.

This clonotype was picked up many times. The genes are TRBV24-1 and TRBJ1-1; 7 bases agree with TRBD1. This CDR3 has 13 amino acids. Germline assignment: CDR1 KGHDR and CDR2 SFDVKD. V lost 9 bases, J lost 7 bases, and 10 bases stayed unmatched. The CDR3 nucleotides are TGTGCCACCGACGCAGTTCGACAGGGTGAAGCTTTCTTT. This sequence encodes CATDAVRQGEAFF.

The V call is TRBV10-3, the J call TRBJ1-5, with unresolved D. CDR3 size: 13 residues. CDR1 and CDR2 (germline): ENHRY, SYGVKD. Trimming took 6 bases from V and 5 from J, leaving 11 bases between them. The CDR3 DNA is TGTGCCATCAGCCCATCCGGGGATCAGCCCCAGCATTTT. It is translated as CAISPSGDQPQHF.

This clonotype was found many times. J is TRBJ1-1 and V is TRBV28; 8 bases align to TRBD1. The CDR3 is 14 amino acids. Germline assignment: CDR1 MDHEN and CDR2 SYDVKM. V lost 2 bases to trimming and J lost 11 bases; unmatched junction nucleotides: 10. This CDR3 is CASSLDLQGAKAFF. CDR3 sequence (DNA): TGTGCCAGCAGTTTAGACCTCCAGGGGGCAAAGGCTTTCTTT.

A note on this clonotype: A much larger clone differs by one base, so this may be a read error. Here the CDR3 omits its conserved ending phenylalanine or tryptophan, so a read error is the likely source. V and J are TRBV6-1 and TRBJ2-1; D may be TRBD2 (5 bases). Trimming shortened V by 6 bases and J by 6 bases, and 21 bases separated the two germline ends. The CDR3 runs to 16 residues. Germline CDR1 is MNHNS and CDR2 is SASEGT. The CDR3 sequence is CASSLRYRREGNEQFS. CDR3 nucleotides: TGTGCCAGCAGCCTTCGTTACCGACGGGAAGGCAATGAGCAGTTCTCC.

This clonotype has ten or more counts. The V call is TRBV7-9, the J call TRBJ2-7; no clear D. Per the germline V gene, CDR1 is SEHNR and CDR2 is FQNEAQ (reference sequence). Trimming removed 6 bases from V and 4 bases from J, with 7 bases in between. This CDR3 comprises 11 residues. In DNA, the CDR3 is TGTGCCAGCAGTTCCCTATACGAGCAGTACTTC. Its translation: CASSSLYEQYF.

Worth noting for this clonotype: This may arise from a read error, as a much more abundant clone is one base away. The genes are TRBV27 and TRBJ1-6, with D uncertain. The CDR3 spans 14 residues. The germline V gene encodes CDR1 MNHEY and CDR2 SMNVEV (reference sequence). CDR3 in amino acids: CVSSFRPYNSPLHF. The DNA of the CDR3 is TGTGTCAGCAGCTTTCGGCCCTATAATTCACCCCTCCACTTT.

This clonotype came up many times. V is TRBV27 and J is TRBJ1-4; 8 positions agree with TRBD1. The trim removed 0 bases at V and 5 bases at J, leaving 11 bases unmatched. Germline CDR1 MNHEY, CDR2 SMNVEV (reference sequence). The CDR3 has 18 residues. The CDR3 region is CASSLSNLPRGLNEKLFF. In nucleotides, the CDR3 is TGTGCCAGCAGTTTATCCAACCTCCCCAGGGGGCTCAATGAAAAACTGTTTTTT.

This clonotype was observed at least ten times. This chain uses TRBV7-9 with TRBJ2-5; D not certain. Trimming left V 2 bases short and J 1 base short, with 11 bases between. The germline gives CDR1 SEHNR, CDR2 FQNEAQ (reference sequence). This CDR3 region has 15 residues. The CDR3 protein is CASSLNTPSQETQYF. DNA of the CDR3: TGTGCCAGCAGCTTAAACACACCGTCCCAAGAGACCCAGTACTTC. Variable domain in full (rest from reference TRBV7-9 and TRBJ2-5): DTGVSQNPRHKITKRGQNVTFRCDPISEHNRLYWYRQTLGQGPEFLTYFQNEAQLEKSRLLSDRFSAERPKGSFSTLEIQRTEQGDSAMYLCASSLNTPSQETQYFGPGTRLLVL.

This clonotype was seen just once. With a much larger clone just one base away, this may be a read error. The chain links TRBV5-5 to TRBJ1-1; 7 nucleotides agree with TRBD1. CDR3 length: 15 amino acids. Germline assignment: CDR1 SGHKS and CDR2 YYEKEE (reference sequence). The CDR3 loop reads CASSLTGATNTEALF. DNA for the CDR3: TGTGCCAGCAGCTTAACAGGGGCGACGAACACTGAAGCTCTCTTT.

This clonotype was picked up a small number of times. The V call is TRBV14, the J call TRBJ2-2; tentative D call: TRBD2 (5 bases). CDR1 is SGHDN and CDR2 is FVKESK in the germline V gene. Trimming shortened V by 4 bases and J by 6 bases, and 12 bases separated the two germline ends. The CDR3 is 14 residues long. CDR3 amino acids: CASSLFRRAGELFF. CDR3 coding DNA: TGTGCCAGCAGCCTCTTCCGGCGGGCCGGGGAGCTGTTTTTT.

This chain connects TRBV28 to TRBJ2-1; a weak D match, TRBD1 (9 bases). V was clipped by 7 bases and J by 7 bases, with 44 bases between them. The CDR3 totals 23 residues. The germline gives CDR1 MDHEN, CDR2 SYDVKM. CDR3 sequence (DNA): TGTGCCAGCAACCCTACCCCCCTCGGGACAGGGCTTAGGAGCGGGAGTTCGCGGAATGAGCAGTTCTTC. This gives the protein CASNPTPLGTGLRSGSSRNEQFF.

At least ten counts were recorded for this clonotype. V and J are TRBV7-2 and TRBJ1-5; 7 bases are shared with TRBD1. Germline V gene data show CDR1 as SGHTA and CDR2 as FQGNSA. V lost 3 bases, J lost 7 bases, and 6 bases stayed unmatched. CDR3 length: 14 residues. CDR3 region: CASSLETGRQPQHF. CDR3 in DNA: TGTGCCAGCAGCTTGGAGACAGGGCGGCAGCCCCAGCATTTT.

This clonotype was detected ten times or more. The chain is built from TRBV27 and TRBJ1-1; 7 bases map to TRBD1. The CDR3 is 15 residues long. CDR1 and CDR2 from the germline V gene are MNHEY and SMNVEV (reference sequence). J was trimmed by 4 bases and V by 7 bases; bases with no gene match: 12. The DNA of the CDR3 is TGTGCCAGCATCCTACGACAGGGTCCTATCACTGAAGCTTTCTTT. Translating gives CASILRQGPITEAFF.

This clonotype was recorded at least ten times. V usage is TRBV7-6 and J usage is TRBJ1-1; the match to TRBD1 covers 7 bases. V shed 1 base and J 1 base; nucleotides not matched to a gene: 6. The germline V gene encodes CDR1 SGHVS and CDR2 FNYEAQ. The CDR3 spans 16 residues. The CDR3 here is CASSLDLRTGNTEAFF. As DNA, the CDR3 is TGTGCCAGCAGCTTAGATCTACGGACAGGGAACACTGAAGCTTTCTTT.

The chain uses TRBV10-3 and TRBJ1-1; unclear D gene. The germline V gene has CDR1 ENHRY and CDR2 SYGVKD. The V gene lost 2 bases and the J gene lost 3 bases, with 16 bases spanning the gap. This CDR3 has 16 amino acids. The DNA for the CDR3 is TGTGCCATCAGTGAGACGGAGGTGAAGGGTTACACTGAAGCTTTCTTT. Its protein product is CAISETEVKGYTEAFF.

Many counts were recorded for this clonotype. The genes are TRBV6-2 or TRBV6-3 and TRBJ2-6; maybe TRBD1 (5 bases). CDR3 length equals 18 residues. CDR1 is MNHEY, CDR2 SVGEGT, per germline. V lost 4 bases and J 0 bases, leaving 16 bases between the germline ends. CDR3 sequence reads: CASSSLRDSSSGANVLTF. Written as DNA, the CDR3 is TGTGCCAGCAGTTCCCTCAGAGACAGCAGCTCTGGGGCCAACGTCCTGACTTTC.